This TCR beta chain came from a study of OX40 agonist ivuxolimab in advanced cancers. Trimming shortened V by 3 bases and J by 2 bases, and 8 bases separated the two germline ends. The germline V gene encodes CDR1 LNHDA and CDR2 SQIVND (reference sequence). The length of the CDR3 is 14 residues. Assay used: immunoSEQ multiplex PCR; TCRdb lists only in-frame clones, some missing. The table has 100,000 to 150,000 clones, roughly 92% seen once. The material sequenced was CD4+ or CD8+ T cells sorted from blood, taken in a trial of the OX40 agonist ivuxolimab. This chain joins TRBV19 and TRBJ2-1; a possible D gene is TRBD2 (6 bases). The clonotype was recovered from an adult with an advanced solid tumor such as melanoma, head and neck, liver or kidney cancer. The CDR3 reads CASSMGLPYNEQFF. The DNA for the CDR3 is TGTGCCAGTAGTATGGGACTTCCCTACAATGAGCAGTTCTTC. Full variable domain (outside the CDR3, taken from reference TRBV19 and TRBJ2-1): DGGITQSPKYLFRKEGQNVTLSCEQNLNHDAMYWYRQDPGQGLRLIYYSQIVNDFQKGDIAEGYSVSREKKESFPLTVTSAQKNPTAFYLCASSMGLPYNEQFFGPGTRLTVL.